This T cell receptor beta chain was identified during a study of post-analysis software for immune sequencing data (dated by TCRdb to between 2015 and 2017). For the wider study: Relapsing-remitting, secondary progressive and progressive-relapsing multiple sclerosis were recorded as disease courses, and subtype annotation was lacking for some patients. Patient repertoires were compared against roughly 12 previously published healthy control repertoires from donors aged roughly 6 to 25 years. A subset of samples was prepared in parallel using single-end sample barcoding, then pooled and co-amplified after Illumina adapter ligation.

This clonotype was picked up many times. The target of this receptor is not known. Per-nucleotide qualities are absent, and no much larger clonotype sits a single base away. Here is what the overall study found, with its caveats: Significantly lower normalized Chao1 diversity was found in multiple sclerosis patients than in controls, suggesting substantial peripheral T-cell clonal expansion. The multiple sclerosis patient group was slightly younger than the control group. Strong co-clustering of samples prepared in the same batch was shown by direct clustering with F measure, prompting a batch-effect correction.

Libraries were constructed by PCR. Sequencing relied on an Illumina HiSeq 2500. Unique molecular identifiers were incorporated into TCR beta cDNA libraries to reduce PCR and sequencing biases. Roughly 0.5 million cDNA molecules were obtained per 1 to 10 million input T cells, so each molecule approximated one T cell. The patient libraries were prepared and sequenced using the same protocol as the earlier healthy control dataset. Samples belonging to the same batch were prepared together, multiplexed and sequenced on a shared HiSeq lane. The study's processing was this. MIGEC handled the raw barcoded reads, throwing out single-read molecular identifier groups before consensus assembly and CDR3 extraction. VDJtools was used for post-analysis of the clonotype tables, with diversity normalized by down-sampling every dataset to the smallest sample size. Repertoire overlap clustering matched CDR3 amino acid but not nucleotide sequences to correct batch-related cross-sample contamination. TCRdb redid the processing of the public reads, applying fastp at Q25 and MiXCR, and retained in-frame beta chains. Under each unique CDR3 protein, matching rows form one entry showing the most common genes and DNA. These V and J calls are TCRdb output, not the study's own analysis. The sample contains about 200,000 distinct CDR3 sequences, 29% of them found a single time. The ten largest make up roughly 3.4% of the sample.

To demonstrate the VDJtools post-analysis software, TCR beta repertoires were profiled from the peripheral blood of 10 to 15 young patients with multiple sclerosis. Multiple sclerosis patients were children and adolescents aged 6 to 15 years. Sequenced sample: blood. This receptor was taken from a girl aged 2-17 years with multiple sclerosis.

In nucleotides, the sequence is TGTGCCAGCAGCCCACCCTCTCTTGGCAACGTCCTGACTTTC. The translation is CASSPPSLGNVLTF. The sequence joins TRBV7-9 to TRBJ2-6; confidence is insufficient to name the D gene. The germline ends are 14 bases apart after V is trimmed by 5 bases and J by 9 bases. From the cysteine up to the phenylalanine, the CDR3 has a length of 14 residues. Of all the DNA, just the CDR3 is kept, 42 bases in frame from base 1. CDR1 is given as SEHNR and CDR2 as FQNEAQ, both from the germline V gene (reference sequence).